The 20 T cell receptor beta chains presented below share a single source sample, sequenced in a study of identifying expanded T cells in peripheral blood. The data were produced by immunoSEQ multiplex PCR, yet TCRdb's version contains in-frame clones alone and is incomplete. The sample contains about 91,000 clones, 70% to 90% of which appear only once. Sequencing input: blood. The receptors stem from a person between 18 and 75 years old in good health.

J is TRBJ1-2 and V is TRBV28, with 8 bases lining up with TRBD1. The length of the CDR3 is 13 residues. Germline lookup yields CDR1 MDHEN and CDR2 SYDVKM. V lost 6 bases to trimming and J lost 4 bases; unmatched junction nucleotides: 4. The CDR3 coding sequence is TGTGCCAGCAGCTCGACAGGGGTCTATGGCTACACCTTC. It yields the protein CASSSTGVYGYTF.

The chain uses TRBV7-8 and TRBJ2-5; the D is unclear. The germline V gene has CDR1 SGHVS and CDR2 FQNEAQ. The CDR3 extends over 15 amino acids. The V end lost 1 base, the J end lost 2 bases, and 11 bases lay between the germline ends. The CDR3 DNA reads as TGTGCCAGCAGCTTAGAGGCTCGCGGTCAAGAGACCCAGTACTTC. Residues: CASSLEARGQETQYF.

This clone was found once. The J gene is TRBJ2-1, the V gene TRBV6-4; 8 nucleotides agree with TRBD1. CDR1 MRHNA and CDR2 SNTAGT come from the germline V gene. This CDR3 is built from 15 residues. Trimming removed 4 bases from V and 1 base from J; junction bases left unmatched: 3. CDR3 sequence (DNA): TGTGCCAGCAGTGTGGACAGGGAATCCTACAATGAGCAGTTCTTC. The encoded protein is CASSVDRESYNEQFF.

The chain joins TRBV19 to TRBJ2-2, with D tentatively TRBD1 (6 bases). The CDR3 runs to 19 residues. From germline, CDR1 is LNHDA and CDR2 SQIVND (reference sequence). V lost 1 base and J 2 bases, leaving 20 bases between the germline ends. This CDR3 reads CASSIVGGRGLLNTGELFF. CDR3 coding DNA: TGTGCCAGTAGTATAGTTGGCGGCAGGGGATTACTAAACACCGGGGAGCTGTTTTTT.

The V call is TRBV5-4, the J call TRBJ2-7; 12 nucleotides match TRBD2. The CDR3 sequence is 16 residues long. Per the germline V gene, CDR1 is SGHNT and CDR2 is YYREEE (reference sequence). The trim removed 4 bases at V and 5 bases at J, leaving 10 bases unmatched. The CDR3 DNA reads TGTGCCAGCAGCCAGGGACGACTAGCGGGAGTGGACGAGCAGTACTTC. Amino acid sequence: CASSQGRLAGVDEQYF.

The rearrangement links TRBV30 to TRBJ2-1; 12 bases agree with TRBD2. Germline CDR1 reads GTSNPN; CDR2 reads SVGIG (reference sequence). V dropped 2 bases and J dropped 5; count of bases not matched to a gene: 7. CDR3 length: 16 amino acids. CDR3 sequence reads: CAWSPQLAGGDNEQFF. The CDR3 bases are TGTGCCTGGAGTCCTCAACTAGCGGGAGGAGACAATGAGCAGTTCTTC. Filled out from reference TRBV30 and TRBJ2-1, the complete variable domain reads SQTIHQWPATLVQPVGSPLSLECTVEGTSNPNLYWYRQAAGRGLQLLFYSVGIGQISSEVPQNLSASRPQDRQFILSSKKLLLSDSGFYLCAWSPQLAGGDNEQFFGPGTRLTVL.

The chain links TRBV19 to TRBJ1-5; D not certain. V lost 7 bases, J lost 7 bases, and 14 bases lay in between. Germline V lookup: CDR1 LNHDA, CDR2 SQIVND (reference sequence). The CDR3 length is 13 residues. CDR3 sequence reads: CASKDRRRQPQHF. Here the CDR3 DNA reads TGTGCCAGTAAAGACCGAAGACGACAGCCCCAGCATTTT. The full variable domain, completed using reference TRBV19 and TRBJ1-5, is DGGITQSPKYLFRKEGQNVTLSCEQNLNHDAMYWYRQDPGQGLRLIYYSQIVNDFQKGDIAEGYSVSREKKESFPLTVTSAQKNPTAFYLCASKDRRRQPQHFGDGTRLSIL.

This clone has only one observation. This chain joins TRBV7-9 and TRBJ1-1, with TRBD1 matching 9 bases. Unmatched junction bases numbered 8, after V lost 2 bases and J lost 7 bases. There are 15 residues in the CDR3. Germline V gives CDR1 SEHNR, CDR2 FQNEAQ (reference sequence). CDR3 bases: TGTGCCAGCAGCTTATTCGGGACAGGGAGCCATGAAGCTTTCTTT. Translating it yields CASSLFGTGSHEAFF.

The CDR3 is CASSVSSPNEQFF. The CDR3 bases are TGTGCCAGCAGCGTATCAAGCCCCAATGAGCAGTTCTTC. V is TRBV9 and J is TRBJ2-1, with D uncertain. From germline, CDR1 is SGDLS and CDR2 YYNGEE. Trimming pared 1 base from V and 6 bases from J, leaving 8 bases between. The CDR3 extends over 13 amino acids.

V gene TRBV6-1 combines with J gene TRBJ1-4, with 7 bases fitting TRBD1. J was trimmed by 2 bases and V by 4 bases; bases with no gene match: 10. The CDR3 covers 17 residues. Germline V CDR1 and CDR2: MNHNS, SASEGT. Here the CDR3 reads CASSARQGGRTNEKLFF. The CDR3 DNA is TGTGCCAGCAGTGCACGACAGGGAGGCCGTACTAATGAAAAACTGTTTTTT.

The chain employs TRBV6-6 and TRBJ1-6; no clear D gene. Germline CDR1 MNHNY, CDR2 SVGAGI (reference sequence). The V gene lost 2 bases and the J gene lost 8 bases, with 13 bases spanning the gap. This CDR3 is built from 15 residues. CDR3 nucleotide sequence: TGTGCCAGCAGTTACGCGGGTGACCGCCATTCACCCCTCCACTTT. Translation gives CASSYAGDRHSPLHF.

The chain is built from TRBV11-3 and TRBJ2-2; 7 bases are a match to TRBD2. This CDR3 comprises 16 residues. Germline CDR1 and CDR2: SGHNT and YENEEA. Trimming at V came to 5 bases and at J to 1 base, leaving 7 bases not matched to a gene. CDR3 DNA sequence: TGTGCCAGCAGCCTTTTTGGGGGGGAGAACACCGGGGAGCTGTTTTTT. Residues: CASSLFGGENTGELFF. Full variable domain (outside the CDR3, taken from reference TRBV11-3 and TRBJ2-2): EAGVVQSPRYKIIEKKQPVAFWCNPISGHNTLYWYLQNLGQGPELLIRYENEEAVDDSQLPKDRFSAERLKGVDSTLKIQPAELGDSAVYLCASSLFGGENTGELFFGEGSRLTVL.

The genes are TRBV27 and TRBJ2-7, with 7 bases lining up with TRBD1. The germline gives CDR1 MNHEY, CDR2 SMNVEV (reference sequence). This CDR3 spans 13 amino acids. V was pared by 6 bases and J by 1 base, with 3 bases of the junction left unmatched. CDR3 bases: TGTGCCAGCAGGACGACAGGGTCCTACGAGCAGTACTTC. Translated, it gives CASRTTGSYEQYF.

The sample holds a few counts of this clone. The V gene is TRBV4-2, the J gene TRBJ1-6; 8 bases map to TRBD1. Germline V gene lookup returns CDR1 LGHNA and CDR2 YNFKEQ. CDR3 length: 16 amino acids. V was clipped by 0 bases and J by 10 bases; unmatched bases: 8. The chain's CDR3 is CASSQDLGQGGSPLHF. The CDR3 DNA reads as TGTGCCAGCAGCCAAGACCTCGGACAGGGAGGATCACCCCTCCACTTT.

This chain links TRBV7-2 with TRBJ2-1; 11 bases map to TRBD2. V was pared by 4 bases and J by 8 bases, with 7 bases of the junction left unmatched. The germline V gene has CDR1 SGHTA and CDR2 FQGNSA. This CDR3 has 15 amino acids. CDR3 in amino acids: CASSSLGLAADEQFF. CDR3 in DNA: TGTGCCAGCAGCTCCCTGGGACTAGCGGCCGATGAGCAGTTCTTC.

The gene calls are TRBV4-2 and TRBJ2-5, with TRBD2 matching over 9 bases. The germline CDR1 and CDR2 sequences are LGHNA and YNFKEQ. The V segment lost 1 base and the J segment 5 bases; nucleotides outside the gene matches: 5. The CDR3 sequence is 15 residues long. The CDR3 sequence: CASSQAAGGKETQYF. CDR3 bases: TGTGCCAGCAGCCAAGCGGCGGGAGGGAAGGAGACCCAGTACTTC.

This clone has only one observation. The chain is built from TRBV27 and TRBJ2-3, with TRBD2 identical over 8 bases. The germline CDR1 and CDR2 sequences are MNHEY and SMNVEV (reference sequence). This CDR3 contains 13 residues. V was pared by 6 bases and J by 3 bases, with 2 bases of the junction left unmatched. CDR3 DNA: TGTGCCAGCAGGGGGACTAGGACAGATACGCAGTATTTT. Its translation is CASRGTRTDTQYF.

The chain uses TRBV5-1 and TRBJ1-1; TRBD1 matches at 10 bases. The V gene's germline CDR1 is SGHRS and CDR2 YFSETQ. The CDR3 sequence is 16 residues long. Trimming cost V 0 bases and J 0 bases; bases outside gene matches: 2. The CDR3 protein is CASSLGGTGVNTEAFF. For the CDR3, the DNA is TGCGCCAGCAGCTTGGGCGGGACAGGGGTGAACACTGAAGCTTTCTTT.

The V and J genes are TRBV4-1 and TRBJ2-5; TRBD1 matches at 9 bases. The DNA end favors TRBJ2-7, so the J call may be wrong. The CDR3 length is 17 residues. Germline V gives CDR1 MGHRA, CDR2 YSYEKL. The CDR3: CASSQQQGQGTPYEQYF. The CDR3 DNA reads TGCGCCAGCAGCCAACAACAGGGACAGGGAACCCCCTACGAGCAGTACTTC.

This clone was recorded once. The chain employs TRBV5-6 and TRBJ1-2; 7 nucleotides match TRBD1. The CDR3 sequence is 15 residues long. The V gene's germline CDR1 is SGHDT and CDR2 YYEEEE. V gave up 3 bases and J gave up 6 bases; unmatched junction bases: 11. The CDR3 nucleotides are TGTGCCAGCAGCTCGGTAGACAGGGTGGGGAATGGCTACACCTTC. Translated, it gives CASSSVDRVGNGYTF.